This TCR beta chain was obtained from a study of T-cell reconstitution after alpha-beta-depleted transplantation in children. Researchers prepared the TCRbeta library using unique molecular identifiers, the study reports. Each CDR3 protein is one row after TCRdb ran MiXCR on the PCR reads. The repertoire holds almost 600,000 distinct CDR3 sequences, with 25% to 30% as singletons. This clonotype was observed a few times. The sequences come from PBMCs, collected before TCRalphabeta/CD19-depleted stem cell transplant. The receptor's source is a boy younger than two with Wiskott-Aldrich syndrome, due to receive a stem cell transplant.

The CDR3 spells CSVVGQGLSDQETQYF. The CDR3 DNA reads as TGCAGCGTTGTAGGACAGGGACTAAGTGACCAAGAGACCCAGTACTTC. The chain recombines TRBV29-1 with TRBJ2-5; TRBD1 is a possible D gene (8 bases). The germline V and J ends were trimmed by 4 bases and 0 bases, with 18 bases remaining between them. Germline values: CDR1 SQVTM, CDR2 ANQGSEA. The CDR3 loop spans 16 amino acids.